This passage covers 8 T cell receptor beta chains from one sample sequenced in a study of shared clonotypes between healthy human individuals. TCRdb keeps only in-frame clones here, not all; method: immunoSEQ multiplex PCR. The sample records some 500,000 clones, around 77% being singletons. The source material was PBMCs. The receptors were gathered from a woman in her 40s in good health. Some clones in this sample may be carry-over from other donors' samples.

This clone was seen a few times. The chain links TRBV29-1 to TRBJ2-7; 7 bases are shared with TRBD2. The CDR3 is 13 amino acids. The ends lost 4 bases at V and 7 bases at J; junction bases unmatched: 10. Germline lookup yields CDR1 SQVTM and CDR2 ANQGSEA. CDR3 sequence: CSVAVASGREQYF. The CDR3 DNA is TGCAGCGTTGCCGTGGCTAGCGGTAGGGAGCAGTACTTC.

The rearrangement links TRBV5-8 to TRBJ1-2; 9 nucleotides match TRBD1. The CDR3 length is 15 residues. Germline-derived CDR1 and CDR2 are SGHTS and YDEGEE. V shed 4 bases, J shed 4 bases, and the junction held 8 bases outside the gene matches. The CDR3 sequence is CASSPGTGLPYGYTF. DNA for the CDR3: TGTGCCAGCAGCCCCGGGACAGGGCTACCCTATGGCTACACCTTC.

This clone was observed a single time. J is TRBJ1-5 and V is TRBV7-6, with no clear D. CDR1 and CDR2 (germline): SGHVS, FNYEAQ. Trimming pared 2 bases from V and 1 base from J, leaving 12 bases between. The CDR3 is 16 residues long. CDR3 nucleotides: TGTGCCAGCAGCTTACTTGTAAGGAAGAGCAATCAGCCCCAGCATTTT. It is translated as CASSLLVRKSNQPQHF.

The table lists this clone with a few counts. The J gene is TRBJ2-1, the V gene TRBV30, with TRBD1 identical over 12 bases. The V gene end was trimmed by 5 bases and the J gene end by 5 bases; junction bases not matched to a gene: 10. CDR3 size: 16 residues. The germline gives CDR1 GTSNPN, CDR2 SVGIG (reference sequence). The CDR3 is CAWGPLGQGANNEQFF. CDR3 in DNA: TGTGCCTGGGGGCCCCTGGGACAGGGGGCGAACAATGAGCAGTTCTTC.

This clone was observed a few times. A far larger clone is a single base away, which makes a read error likely. The chain employs TRBV20-1 and TRBJ2-4, with D perhaps TRBD1 or TRBD2 (5 bases each). The CDR3 is 11 amino acids. Germline CDR1 DFQATT, CDR2 SNEGSKA (reference sequence). The DNA of the CDR3 is TGCAGTGCCAGGTCCGGGACCATTCAGCACTTC. It specifies CSARSGTIQHF.

About this clone: The sample holds other DNA sequences that translate to the same CDR3. The J gene is TRBJ2-5, the V gene TRBV2; 9 bases align to TRBD1. V trimming: 6 bases; J trimming: 5 bases; junction bases outside the gene matches: 4. The CDR3 consists of 13 residues. The germline V gene encodes CDR1 SNHLY and CDR2 FYNNEI. The CDR3 DNA sequence: TGTGCCAGCAGCCGGGACAGGGAGGAGACCCAGTACTTC. As protein: CASSRDREETQYF.

Many counts were recorded for this clone. Other nucleotide sequences from this sample produce the same CDR3. The chain recombines TRBV1 with TRBJ2-5; TRBD2, the table's D call, was not compared with the DNA. TRBV1 is classified as a pseudogene. This CDR3 contains 14 residues. The CDR3 sequence is CTPSSGSGRETQYF. The CDR3 DNA sequence: TGCACTCCTTCTAGCGGGAGCGGGAGAGAGACCCAGTACTTC.

Notes on this clone: A much more abundant neighbour one base away suggests this may be a read error. The rearrangement uses TRBV5-8 and TRBJ2-6, with 7 bases that match TRBD2. CDR1 SGHTS and CDR2 YDEGEE come from the germline V gene. CDR3 length: 17 residues. In DNA, the CDR3 is TGTGCCAGCAGCGCGGGACTACCGTCCTCTGGGGCCAACGTCCTGGCTTTC. It yields the protein CASSAGLPSSGANVLAF.